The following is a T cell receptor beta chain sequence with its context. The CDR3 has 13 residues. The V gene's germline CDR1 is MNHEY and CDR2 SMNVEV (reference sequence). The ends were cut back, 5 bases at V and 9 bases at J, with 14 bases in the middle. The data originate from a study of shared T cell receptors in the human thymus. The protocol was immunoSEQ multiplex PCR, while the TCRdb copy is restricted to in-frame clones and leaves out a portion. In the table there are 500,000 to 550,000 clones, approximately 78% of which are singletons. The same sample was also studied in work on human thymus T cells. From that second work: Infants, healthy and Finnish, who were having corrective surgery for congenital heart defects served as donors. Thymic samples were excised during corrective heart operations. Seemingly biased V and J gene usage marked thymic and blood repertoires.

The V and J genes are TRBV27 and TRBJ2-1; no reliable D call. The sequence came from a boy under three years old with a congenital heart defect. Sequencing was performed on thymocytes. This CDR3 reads CASSAVLVGEQFF. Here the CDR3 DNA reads TGTGCCAGCAGTGCGGTCCTAGTGGGTGAGCAGTTCTTC.